A single sample gave rise to the 8 T cell receptor beta chains below, sequenced in a study of control samples from healthy donors and cancer patients. Some clones are missing from TCRdb's copy, which holds only in-frame ones; the method was immunoSEQ multiplex PCR. The sample records approximately 52,000 clones, roughly 87% being singletons. The source material was blood. The receptors here all came from a man aged 45-65 years in good health.

The chain couples TRBV11-3 to TRBJ2-1, with D possibly being TRBD2 (5 bases). The CDR3 runs to 14 residues. V gave up 1 base and J gave up 1 base, with 5 bases separating them. Germline CDR1 and CDR2: SGHNT and YENEEA. In DNA, the CDR3 is TGTGCCAGCAGCTTAGGCGGGTCCTACAATGAGCAGTTCTTC. Protein: CASSLGGSYNEQFF.

The chain couples TRBV7-9 to TRBJ2-7; 8 nucleotides agree with TRBD1. CDR3 length: 17 amino acids. CDR1 and CDR2 from the germline V gene are SEHNR and FQNEAQ (reference sequence). V lost 1 base to trimming and J lost 5 bases; unmatched junction nucleotides: 13. The DNA for the CDR3 is TGTGCCAGCAGCTTAGGGATTGTTTCGGACAGGGTCCACGAGCAGTACTTC. Residues: CASSLGIVSDRVHEQYF.

In this sample, this clone turned up a few times. The rearrangement uses TRBV7-9 and TRBJ2-3; D remains unclear. CDR1 is SEHNR and CDR2 is FQNEAQ in the germline V gene (reference sequence). With 5 bases removed from V and 6 bases from J, the gap between germline ends came to 15 bases. This CDR3 has 14 residues. CDR3 nucleotide sequence: TGTGCCAGCAGCATTCGGACCGGTGCGGATACGCAGTATTTT. It translates to CASSIRTGADTQYF.

This clone was seen a few times. The chain combines TRBV4-2 with TRBJ2-4; D ambiguous. V lost 0 bases and J lost 9, with 6 bases in between. Germline lookup yields CDR1 LGHNA and CDR2 YNFKEQ. This CDR3 region has 12 residues. CDR3 region: CASSQESSIQYF. The CDR3 coding sequence is TGTGCCAGCAGCCAAGAATCGAGCATTCAGTACTTC.

This rearrangement joins TRBV18 to TRBJ1-4; D gene unclear. Germline CDR1 reads KGHSH; CDR2 reads LQKENI. V was clipped by 1 base and J by 8 bases, with 8 bases between them. The CDR3 has 13 residues. The CDR3 sequence is CASSPLPREKLFF. CDR3 DNA: TGTGCCAGCTCACCACTACCCAGGGAAAAACTGTTTTTT.

This chain uses TRBV27 with TRBJ1-5, with 7 bases fitting TRBD1. CDR3 size: 13 residues. Unmatched junction bases numbered 4, after V lost 5 bases and J lost 6 bases. CDR1 MNHEY and CDR2 SMNVEV come from the germline V gene (reference sequence). CDR3 DNA: TGTGCCAGCAGTCCGCCAGGGGGTCAGCCCCAGCATTTT. This sequence encodes CASSPPGGQPQHF.

The V and J genes are TRBV9 and TRBJ1-3, with TRBD1 matching over 7 bases. V gave up 0 bases and J gave up 2 bases; unmatched junction bases: 2. Germline V lookup: CDR1 SGDLS, CDR2 YYNGEE. The CDR3 has 15 residues. The CDR3 sequence: CASSVGGGTGNTIYF. CDR3 bases: TGTGCCAGCAGCGTAGGAGGGGGCACTGGAAACACCATATATTTT.

The sample holds one count of this clone. V and J are TRBV18 and TRBJ1-1; D remains unclear. Trimming took 1 base from V and 4 from J, leaving 13 bases between them. Germline V lookup: CDR1 KGHSH, CDR2 LQKENI. This CDR3 comprises 15 residues. The CDR3 sequence is CASSPRQQESTEAFF. The CDR3 DNA reads TGTGCCAGCTCACCACGGCAGCAGGAGAGCACTGAAGCTTTCTTT.